This TCR beta chain is drawn from a study of shared clonotypes between healthy human individuals. Nashville, Tennessee was home to all donors, each a Caucasian adult. The table came from immunoSEQ multiplex PCR; TCRdb's copy has only in-frame clones and leaves some out. The sample includes more than 1,200,000 clones, roughly 98.5% seen only once; the top ten take over 0.3%. This CDR3 region has 14 residues. Germline CDR1 is MDHEN and CDR2 is SYDVKM. V lost 8 bases and J lost 2; bases outside the gene matches: 5. The source is a man between 25 and 39 years old in good health. The source material was naive CD4+ T cells sorted from blood. The subset denotes: CD45RA+ positively selected. The chain combines TRBV28 with TRBJ1-5; 8 nucleotides align to TRBD1. The CDR3 nucleotides are TGTGCCAGCGGAGCAGGGGGCGGCAATCAGCCCCAGCATTTT. It is translated as CASGAGGGNQPQHF.